The entry that follows covers one TCR beta chain sequence. Its antigen is unknown. The input lacks base qualities; no much larger clone sits a single base away. For the CD8 naive samples, CD45RO-negative cells were positively selected for CCR7, yielding a CD45RA+CCR7+ population from which TemRA cells were excluded. Healthy HIV-negative adults with no recently reported acute infections or vaccinations were included as donors. All donors were Caucasian adults living in Nashville, Tennessee, USA. Blood was collected by leukapheresis, and PBMCs were isolated by Ficoll-Histopaque density gradient centrifugation and then cryopreserved in liquid nitrogen vapor phase. Analytical flow cytometry was used to check the purity and quantity of each magnetically sorted T cell population. Genomic DNA was isolated from each sorted fraction and quantified by UV absorbance on a Nanodrop 2000c. TCR CDR3 regions were amplified from genomic DNA by multiplex PCR using the deep immunoSEQ assay. Extracted genomic DNA from each cell subset was spread evenly across all wells of several immunoSEQ 96-well plates, with each plate serving as a replicate. For sorted subsets, roughly 200 ng of genomic DNA, equivalent to 30,000 or so T cell genomes, went into each replicate PCR. The purified libraries were quantified using a Qubit 3.0 fluorometer, sized with a Bioanalyzer 2100, and then quantified again using the KAPA Library Quantification kit. Every immunoSEQ 96-well plate was sequenced on a dedicated single-read 150-cycle Illumina NextSeq 550 flow cell. Concerning the study's data processing: Because only junctional sequences without quality scores were contained in the immunoSEQ output, filtering matching that applied to full-length reads could not be performed. Sequences were annotated with PyIR, a Python wrapper for IgBLAST v1.9, and V/J genes and CDR3 were assigned using IMGT germline references. Reads were filtered out if the reads had weak V/J assignments (E-value above 1e-6), no CDR3, stop codons, out-of-frame junctions, or ambiguous translated residues. V3J clonotypes were defined as sequences sharing the same inferred V gene, J gene, and CDR3 amino acid sequence. To compute the percentage overlap between repertoires, the number of shared unique clonotypes was divided by the size of the smaller repertoire. Repertoire richness was assessed with RTK rarefaction, the Chao1 estimator, and Recon v2.1 estimates of unobserved clonotypes. For all TCRbeta clonotypes obtained by the gDNA method from a handful of donors, generation probabilities were computed with OLGA. TCRdb holds this immuneACCESS table with in-frame rearrangements only. Some clones are missing; in checked studies, unresolved V genes explain under half, and the rest has no known cause. V, J and clone size derive from that table, while D and trimming were established from the DNA sequence. For this sample the table gives about 590,000 clones, of which about 95% were detected only once. Less than 0.13% of the sample comes from the top ten.

The germline V gene yields MDHEN for CDR1 and SYDVKM for CDR2. Cut back by 5 bases and 5 bases, the V and J ends lie 6 bases apart. From the cysteine through the phenylalanine, the CDR3 covers 12 amino acids. The CDR3 DNA has 36 bases and is translated from base 1. This entry belongs to a study of shared clonotypes between healthy human individuals (TCRdb year 2020). Study-level background: A few men and a couple of women, aged 18 to 49 years, made up the cohort. For each donor, CD4 naive and CD4 memory were each run on three plates, CD8 naive on two plates, and CD8 memory on one plate. To estimate repertoire size and how much clonotype sharing occurs between individuals, the study deeply sequenced the blood TCR repertoires of 5 or 6 healthy adults. Libraries were prepared and TCR repertoires were sequenced by different laboratories using diverse techniques, in order to increase sequencing depth and limit assay-specific biases. Leukapheresis yielded between about 0.94 and 9.5 billion PBMCs per donor. Broad study findings and their caveats: Even with the large sequencing depth, rarefaction of the sorted-subset datasets indicated that sequencing was incomplete. About 5% of naive CD4, 3.5% of naive CD8, around 2.3% of memory CD4, and around 0.42% of memory CD8 clonotypes were shared across a few donors. Pairwise subsampling indicated that sequencing depth was expected to affect the degree of clonotype sharing among donors. Sampling was limited to blood, and TCR repertoires in tissue likely differ from TCR repertoires in blood. Compared with non-shared clonotypes, the clonotypes found in all four sorted-subset donors had higher generation probabilities. Naive subsets generally had larger estimated clonotype richness than memory subsets. Because the study included a small number of donors, the genetic and exposure-history diversity represented was limited.

Sequencing input: naive CD8+ T cells sorted from blood. Interpreted using the paper, the cell subset or site label stands for: CD45RA+CCR7+. The TCR comes from a woman aged 25 to 39 in good health. The chain was built from TRBV28 and TRBJ2-2, with the D gene uncertain. CDR3 loop: CASSQGTGELFF. The sequenced DNA is TGTGCCAGCAGTCAAGGTACCGGGGAGCTGTTTTTT.